This entry concerns a single T cell receptor (beta chain). The target antigen is unknown. This sample is drawn from a study of cytomegalovirus exposure and HLA in healthy donors. Study-wide findings and caveats: Among donors in an Asian-associated ancestry cluster, a later analysis reportedly found fewer N-insertions than the roughly 610-donor mean.

Researchers ran the PCR with 60 Vbeta and 13 Jbeta primers. The table came from immunoSEQ multiplex PCR; TCRdb's copy has only in-frame clones and leaves some out. Altogether over 150,000 clones are present, roughly 80% being singletons, with the ten largest covering 4.9%. The CDR3 spans 13 residues. Germline CDR1 reads SGHTA; CDR2 reads FQGNSA. V shed 7 bases and J shed 2 bases, with 11 bases lying between them. The source of this sequence is a male donor in good health and CMV-seronegative. Sequences were obtained from PBMCs. This chain links TRBV7-2 with TRBJ2-5; D possibly corresponds to TRBD2 (6 bases). In DNA, the CDR3 is TGTGCCAGCACCTACGGGGGACAAGAGACCCAGTACTTC. This sequence encodes CASTYGGQETQYF. The entire variable domain, with the rest obtained from reference TRBV7-2 and TRBJ2-5, is as follows: GAGVSQSPSNKVTEKGKDVELRCDPISGHTALYWYRQSLGQGLEFLIYFQGNSAPDKSGLPSDRFSAERTGGSVSTLTIQRTQQEDSAVYLCASTYGGQETQYFGPGTRLLVL.